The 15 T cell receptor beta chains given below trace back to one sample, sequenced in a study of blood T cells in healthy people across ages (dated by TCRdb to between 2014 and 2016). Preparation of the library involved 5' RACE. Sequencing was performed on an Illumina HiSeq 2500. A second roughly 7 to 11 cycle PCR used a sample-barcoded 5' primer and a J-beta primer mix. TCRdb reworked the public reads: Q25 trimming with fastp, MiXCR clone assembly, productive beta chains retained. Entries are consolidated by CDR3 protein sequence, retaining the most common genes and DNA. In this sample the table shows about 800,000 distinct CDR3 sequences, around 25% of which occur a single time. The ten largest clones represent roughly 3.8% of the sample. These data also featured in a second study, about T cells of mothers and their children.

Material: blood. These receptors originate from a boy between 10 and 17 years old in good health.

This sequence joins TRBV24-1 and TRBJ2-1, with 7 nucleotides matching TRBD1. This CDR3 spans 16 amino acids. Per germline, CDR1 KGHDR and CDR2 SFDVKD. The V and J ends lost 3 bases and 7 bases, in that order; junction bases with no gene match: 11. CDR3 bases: TGTGCCACCAGTGATCAGCGGCGGACAGGCTTGAATGAGCAGTTCTTC. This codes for CATSDQRRTGLNEQFF.

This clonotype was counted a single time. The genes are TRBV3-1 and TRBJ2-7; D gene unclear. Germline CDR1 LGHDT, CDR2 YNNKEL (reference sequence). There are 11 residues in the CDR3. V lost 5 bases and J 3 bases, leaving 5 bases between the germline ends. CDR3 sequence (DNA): TGTGCCAGCAGCATGGACTACGAGCAGTACTTC. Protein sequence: CASSMDYEQYF.

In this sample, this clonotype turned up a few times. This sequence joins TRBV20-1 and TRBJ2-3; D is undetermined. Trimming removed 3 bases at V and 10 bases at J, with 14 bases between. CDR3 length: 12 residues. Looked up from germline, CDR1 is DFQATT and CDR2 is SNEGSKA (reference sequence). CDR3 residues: CSASPDGPAQYF. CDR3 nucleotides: TGCAGTGCTAGCCCGGACGGGCCTGCGCAGTATTTT.

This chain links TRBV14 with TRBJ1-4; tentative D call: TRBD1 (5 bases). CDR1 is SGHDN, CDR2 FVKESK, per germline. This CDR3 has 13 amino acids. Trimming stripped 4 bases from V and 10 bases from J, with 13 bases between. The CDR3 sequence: CASSRIDSRKLFF. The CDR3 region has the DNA TGTGCCAGCAGCCGGATTGACAGCAGAAAACTGTTTTTT.

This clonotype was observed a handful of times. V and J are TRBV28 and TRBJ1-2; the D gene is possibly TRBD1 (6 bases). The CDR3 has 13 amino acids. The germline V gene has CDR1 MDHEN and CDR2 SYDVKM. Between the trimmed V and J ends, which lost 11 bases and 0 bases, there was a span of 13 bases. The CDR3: CAGSRGANYGYTF. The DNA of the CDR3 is TGTGCCGGGAGCAGGGGAGCTAACTATGGCTACACCTTC.

CDR3 bases: TGTGCCAGCAGCTACCCGGGACAGGGGGCCTACGAGCAGTACTTC. The encoded protein is CASSYPGQGAYEQYF. This chain uses TRBV3-1 with TRBJ2-7, with 11 positions matching TRBD1. Germline V gives CDR1 LGHDT, CDR2 YNNKEL (reference sequence). This CDR3 comprises 15 residues. The V gene end was trimmed by 5 bases and the J gene end by 2 bases; junction bases not matched to a gene: 5.

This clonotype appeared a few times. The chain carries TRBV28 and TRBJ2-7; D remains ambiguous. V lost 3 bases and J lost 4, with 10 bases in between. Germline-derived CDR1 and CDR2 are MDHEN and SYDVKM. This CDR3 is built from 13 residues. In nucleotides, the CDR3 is TGTGCCAGCAGTTTGCCCCAAACGTACGAGCAGTACTTC. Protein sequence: CASSLPQTYEQYF. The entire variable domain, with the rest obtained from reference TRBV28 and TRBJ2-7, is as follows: DVKVTQSSRYLVKRTGEKVFLECVQDMDHENMFWYRQDPGLGLRLIYFSYDVKMKEKGDIPEGYSVSREKKERFSLILESASTNQTSMYLCASSLPQTYEQYFGPGTRLTVT.

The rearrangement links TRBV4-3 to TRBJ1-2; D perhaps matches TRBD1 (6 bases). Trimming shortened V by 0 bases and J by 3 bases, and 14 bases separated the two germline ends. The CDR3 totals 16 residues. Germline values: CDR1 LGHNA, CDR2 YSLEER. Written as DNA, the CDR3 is TGCGCCAGCAGCCAAGATAGCCGGGGGCGGTACTATGGCTACACCTTC. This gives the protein CASSQDSRGRYYGYTF.

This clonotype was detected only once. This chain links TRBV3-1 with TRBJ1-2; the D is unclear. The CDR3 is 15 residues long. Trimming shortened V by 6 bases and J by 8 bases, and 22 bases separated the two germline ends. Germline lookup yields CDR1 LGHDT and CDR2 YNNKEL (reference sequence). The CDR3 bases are TGTGCCAGCAGTATTTCCCGTGGACCCGTAGGAGGCTACACCTTC. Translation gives CASSISRGPVGGYTF.

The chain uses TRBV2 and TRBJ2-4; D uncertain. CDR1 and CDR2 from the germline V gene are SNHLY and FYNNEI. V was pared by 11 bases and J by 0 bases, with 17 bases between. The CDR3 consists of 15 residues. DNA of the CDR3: TGTGCCCCCACTGGCGGCAGCTTAGCCAAAAACATTCAGTACTTC. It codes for CAPTGGSLAKNIQYF.

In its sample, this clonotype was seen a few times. CDR3 amino acids: CASSPDGTTTYEQYF. The CDR3 DNA follows: TGTGCCAGCAGCCCGGACGGGACTACCACCTACGAGCAGTACTTC. The rearrangement uses TRBV16 and TRBJ2-7; TRBD2 aligns across 7 bases. From germline, CDR1 is KGHSY and CDR2 FQNENV. The length of the CDR3 is 15 residues. J lost 2 bases, V lost 4 bases, and 8 bases had no gene match.

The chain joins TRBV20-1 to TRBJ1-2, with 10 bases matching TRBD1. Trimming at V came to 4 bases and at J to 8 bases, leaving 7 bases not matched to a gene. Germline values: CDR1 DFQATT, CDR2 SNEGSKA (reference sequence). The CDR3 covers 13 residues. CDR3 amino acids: CSATSGTGVGYTF. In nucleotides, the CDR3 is TGCAGTGCTACGTCCGGGACAGGGGTAGGCTACACCTTC.

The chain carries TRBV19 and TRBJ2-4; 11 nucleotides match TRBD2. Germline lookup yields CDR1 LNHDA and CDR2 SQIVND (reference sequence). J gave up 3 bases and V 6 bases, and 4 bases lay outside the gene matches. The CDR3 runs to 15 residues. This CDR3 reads CASRTLAGDKNIQYF. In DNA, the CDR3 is TGTGCCAGTAGGACACTAGCGGGAGACAAAAACATTCAGTACTTC.

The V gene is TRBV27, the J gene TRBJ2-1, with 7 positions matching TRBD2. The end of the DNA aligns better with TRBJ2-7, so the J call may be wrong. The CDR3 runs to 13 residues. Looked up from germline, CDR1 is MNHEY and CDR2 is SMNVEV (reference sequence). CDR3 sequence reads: CASGTGGSYEQYF. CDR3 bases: TGTGCCAGCGGGACGGGGGGCTCCTACGAGCAGTACTTC.

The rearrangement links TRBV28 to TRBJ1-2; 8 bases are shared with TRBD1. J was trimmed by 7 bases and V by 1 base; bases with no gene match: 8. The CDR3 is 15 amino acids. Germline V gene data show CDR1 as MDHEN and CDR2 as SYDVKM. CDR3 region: CASSLLAGGAVGYTF. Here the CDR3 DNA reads TGTGCCAGCAGTTTATTGGCAGGGGGCGCGGTTGGCTACACCTTC.